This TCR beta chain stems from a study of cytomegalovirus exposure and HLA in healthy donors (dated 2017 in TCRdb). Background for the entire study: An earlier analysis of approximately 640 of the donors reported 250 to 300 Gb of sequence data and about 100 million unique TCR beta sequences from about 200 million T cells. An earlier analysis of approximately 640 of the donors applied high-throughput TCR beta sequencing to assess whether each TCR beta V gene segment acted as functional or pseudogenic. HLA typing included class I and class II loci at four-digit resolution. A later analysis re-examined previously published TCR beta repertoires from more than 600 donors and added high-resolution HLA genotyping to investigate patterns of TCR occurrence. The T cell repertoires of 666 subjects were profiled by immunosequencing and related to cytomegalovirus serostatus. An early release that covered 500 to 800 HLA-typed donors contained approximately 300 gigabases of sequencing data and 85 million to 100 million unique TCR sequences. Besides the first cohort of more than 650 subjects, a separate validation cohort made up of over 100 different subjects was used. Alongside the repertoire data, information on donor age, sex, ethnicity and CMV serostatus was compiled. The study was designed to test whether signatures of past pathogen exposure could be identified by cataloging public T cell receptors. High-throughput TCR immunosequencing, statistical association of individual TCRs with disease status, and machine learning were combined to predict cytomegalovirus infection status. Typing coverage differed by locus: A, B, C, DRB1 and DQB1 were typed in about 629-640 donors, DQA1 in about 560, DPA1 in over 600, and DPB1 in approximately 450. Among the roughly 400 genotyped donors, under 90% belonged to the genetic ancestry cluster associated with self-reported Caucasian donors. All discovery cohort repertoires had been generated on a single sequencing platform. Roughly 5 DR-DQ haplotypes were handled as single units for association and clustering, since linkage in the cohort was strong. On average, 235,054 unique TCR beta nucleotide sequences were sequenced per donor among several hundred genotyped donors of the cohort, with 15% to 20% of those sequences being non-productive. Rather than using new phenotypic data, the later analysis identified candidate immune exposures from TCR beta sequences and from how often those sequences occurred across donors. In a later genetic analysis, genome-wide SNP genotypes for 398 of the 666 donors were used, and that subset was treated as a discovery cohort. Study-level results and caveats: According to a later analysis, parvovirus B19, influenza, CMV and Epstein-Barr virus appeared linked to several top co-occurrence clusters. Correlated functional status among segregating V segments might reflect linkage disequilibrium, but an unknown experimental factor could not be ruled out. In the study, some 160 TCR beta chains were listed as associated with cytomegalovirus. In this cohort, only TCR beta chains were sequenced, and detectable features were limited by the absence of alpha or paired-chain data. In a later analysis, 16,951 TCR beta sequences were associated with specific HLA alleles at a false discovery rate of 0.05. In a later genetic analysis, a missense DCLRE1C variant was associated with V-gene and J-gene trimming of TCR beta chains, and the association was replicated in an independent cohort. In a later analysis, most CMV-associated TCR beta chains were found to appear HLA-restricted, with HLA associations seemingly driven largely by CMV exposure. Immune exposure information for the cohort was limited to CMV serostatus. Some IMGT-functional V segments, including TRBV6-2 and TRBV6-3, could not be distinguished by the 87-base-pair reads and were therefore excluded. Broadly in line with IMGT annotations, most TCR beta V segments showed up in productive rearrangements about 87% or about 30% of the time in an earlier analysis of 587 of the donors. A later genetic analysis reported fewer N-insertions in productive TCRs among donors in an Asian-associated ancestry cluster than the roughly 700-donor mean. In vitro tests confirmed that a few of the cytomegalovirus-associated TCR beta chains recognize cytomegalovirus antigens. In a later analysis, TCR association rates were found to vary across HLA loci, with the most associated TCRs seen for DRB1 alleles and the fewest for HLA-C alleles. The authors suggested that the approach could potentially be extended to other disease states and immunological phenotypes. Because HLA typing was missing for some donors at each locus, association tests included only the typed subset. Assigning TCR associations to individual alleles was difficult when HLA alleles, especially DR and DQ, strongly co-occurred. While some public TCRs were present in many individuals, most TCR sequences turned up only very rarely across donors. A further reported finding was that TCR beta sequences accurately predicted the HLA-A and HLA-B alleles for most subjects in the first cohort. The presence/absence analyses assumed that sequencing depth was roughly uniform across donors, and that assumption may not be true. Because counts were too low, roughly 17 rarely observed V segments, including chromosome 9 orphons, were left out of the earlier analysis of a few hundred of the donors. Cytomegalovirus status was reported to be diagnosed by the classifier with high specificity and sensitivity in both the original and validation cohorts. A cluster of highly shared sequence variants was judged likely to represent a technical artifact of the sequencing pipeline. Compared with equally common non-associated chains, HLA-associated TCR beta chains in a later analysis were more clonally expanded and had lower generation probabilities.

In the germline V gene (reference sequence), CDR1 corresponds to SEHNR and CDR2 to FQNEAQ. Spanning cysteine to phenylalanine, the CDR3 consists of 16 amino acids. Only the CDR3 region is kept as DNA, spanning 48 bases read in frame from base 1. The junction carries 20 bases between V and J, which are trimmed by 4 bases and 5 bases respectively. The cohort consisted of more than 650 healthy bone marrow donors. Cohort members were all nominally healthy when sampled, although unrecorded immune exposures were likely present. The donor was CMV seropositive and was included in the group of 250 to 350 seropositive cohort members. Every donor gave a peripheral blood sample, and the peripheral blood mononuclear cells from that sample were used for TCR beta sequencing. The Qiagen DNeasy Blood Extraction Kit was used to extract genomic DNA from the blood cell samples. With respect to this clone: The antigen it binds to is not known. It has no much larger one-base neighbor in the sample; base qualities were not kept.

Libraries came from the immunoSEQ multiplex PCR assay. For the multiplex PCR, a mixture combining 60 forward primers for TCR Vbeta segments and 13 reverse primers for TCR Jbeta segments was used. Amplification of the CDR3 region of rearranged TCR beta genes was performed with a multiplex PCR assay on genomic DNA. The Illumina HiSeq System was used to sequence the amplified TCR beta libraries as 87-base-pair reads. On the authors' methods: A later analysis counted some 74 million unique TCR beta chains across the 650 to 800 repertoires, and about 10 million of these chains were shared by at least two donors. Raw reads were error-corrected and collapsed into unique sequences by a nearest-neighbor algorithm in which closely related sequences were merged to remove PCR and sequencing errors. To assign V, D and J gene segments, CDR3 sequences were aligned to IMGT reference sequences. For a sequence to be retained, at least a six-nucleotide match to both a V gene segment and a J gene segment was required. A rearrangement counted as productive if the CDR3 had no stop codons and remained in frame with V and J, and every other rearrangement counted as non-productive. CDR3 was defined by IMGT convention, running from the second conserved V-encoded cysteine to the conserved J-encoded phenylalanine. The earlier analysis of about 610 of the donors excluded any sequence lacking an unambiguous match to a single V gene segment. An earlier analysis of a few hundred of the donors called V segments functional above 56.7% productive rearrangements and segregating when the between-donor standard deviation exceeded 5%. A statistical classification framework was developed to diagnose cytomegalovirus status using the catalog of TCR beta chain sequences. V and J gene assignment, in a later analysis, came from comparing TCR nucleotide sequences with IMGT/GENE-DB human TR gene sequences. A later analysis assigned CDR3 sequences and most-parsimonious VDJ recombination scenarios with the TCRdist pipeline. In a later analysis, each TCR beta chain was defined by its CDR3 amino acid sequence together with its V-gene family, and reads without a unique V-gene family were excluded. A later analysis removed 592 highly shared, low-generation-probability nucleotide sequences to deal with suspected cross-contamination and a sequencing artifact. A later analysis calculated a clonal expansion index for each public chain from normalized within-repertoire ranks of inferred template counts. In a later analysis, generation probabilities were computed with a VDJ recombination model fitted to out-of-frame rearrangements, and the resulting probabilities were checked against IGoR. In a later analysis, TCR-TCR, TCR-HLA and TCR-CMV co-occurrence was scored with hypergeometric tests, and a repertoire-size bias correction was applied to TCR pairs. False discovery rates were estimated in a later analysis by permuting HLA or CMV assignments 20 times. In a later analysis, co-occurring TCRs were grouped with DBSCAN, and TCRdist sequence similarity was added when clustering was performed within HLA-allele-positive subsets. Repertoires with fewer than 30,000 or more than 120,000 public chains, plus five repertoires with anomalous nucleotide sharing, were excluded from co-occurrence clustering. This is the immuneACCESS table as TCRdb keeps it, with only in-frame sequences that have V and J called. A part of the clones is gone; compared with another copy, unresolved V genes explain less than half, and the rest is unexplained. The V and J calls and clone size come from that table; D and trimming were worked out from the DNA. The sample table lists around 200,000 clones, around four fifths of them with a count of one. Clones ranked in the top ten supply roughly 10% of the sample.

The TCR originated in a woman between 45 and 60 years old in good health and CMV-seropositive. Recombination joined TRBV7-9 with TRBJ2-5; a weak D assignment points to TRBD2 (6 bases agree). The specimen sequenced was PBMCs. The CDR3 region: CASSSGLNRRWETQYF. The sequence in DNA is TGTGCCAGCAGCTCGGGACTGAACCGCAGGTGGGAGACCCAGTACTTC.